Shown below are 10 T cell receptor beta chains from a single sample sequenced in a study of radiotherapy plus CTLA-4 blockade in lung cancer. Sequencing used immunoSEQ multiplex PCR; TCRdb keeps in-frame clones, though not all of them. The table shows some 120,000 clones, with over 65% occurring only once. The material was peripheral blood, obtained from a patient treated with radiotherapy plus ipilimumab. The receptor set was obtained from a human donor with non-small cell lung cancer that progressed on radiotherapy plus ipilimumab. Some clones in this sample may be carry-over from other donors' samples.

The gene calls are TRBV18 and TRBJ2-7, with D perhaps TRBD2 (6 bases). V gave up 2 bases and J gave up 9 bases, with 11 bases separating them. This CDR3 comprises 12 residues. Germline-derived CDR1 and CDR2 are KGHSH and LQKENI. The CDR3: CASSPGQGGQYF. The CDR3 nucleotides are TGTGCCAGCTCACCAGGTCAGGGAGGGCAGTACTTC. Full variable domain (remainder filled in from reference TRBV18 and TRBJ2-7): NAGVMQNPRHLVRRRGQEARLRCSPMKGHSHVYWYRQLPEEGLKFMVYLQKENIIDESGMPKERFSAEFPKEGPSILRIQQVVRGDSAAYFCASSPGQGGQYFGPGTRLTVT.

The genes are TRBV6-5 and TRBJ1-2, with 10 bases fitting TRBD1. This CDR3 is 15 amino acids long. The germline V gene has CDR1 MNHEY and CDR2 SVGAGI. V shed 4 bases and J 7 bases; nucleotides not matched to a gene: 9. The CDR3 nucleotides read TGTGCCAGCAGTTGGGGACAGGGGATTGCTTCTGGCTACACCTTC. It specifies CASSWGQGIASGYTF.

CDR3 in DNA: TGTGCCAGCAGTTACGGGGGCTACTATGGCTACACCTTC. It translates to CASSYGGYYGYTF. The rearrangement joins TRBV6-5 to TRBJ1-2; tentatively, D is TRBD1 (6 bases). Trimming shortened V by 2 bases and J by 3 bases, and 7 bases separated the two germline ends. The CDR3 is 13 residues long. Germline assignment: CDR1 MNHEY and CDR2 SVGAGI.

A note on this clone: One junction end does not reproduce the germline sequence, and a read error may be involved. The gene calls are TRBV7-7 and TRBJ2-5, with D possibly being TRBD2 (6 bases). The length of the CDR3 is 13 residues. Per the germline V gene, CDR1 is SSHAT and CDR2 is FNYEAQ (reference sequence). CDR3 in amino acids: CASSGSPEETQYF. CDR3 nucleotide sequence: TGTGCTAGCAGCGGGTCCCCGGAAGAGACCCAGTACTTC.

The chain employs TRBV6-5 and TRBJ1-1; no clear D gene. The V end was cut by 6 bases, the J end by 1 base, with 9 bases between. This CDR3 contains 13 residues. Per germline, CDR1 MNHEY and CDR2 SVGAGI. CDR3 in amino acids: CASRVVGNTEAFF. CDR3 DNA: TGTGCCAGCAGAGTGGTTGGGAACACTGAAGCTTTCTTT.

The table lists this clone with a count of one. The V gene is TRBV5-1, the J gene TRBJ2-5, with a weak D call TRBD1 (5 bases). The J call may be mistaken, given a closer DNA end match to TRBJ2-7. The CDR3 is 14 residues long. Germline CDR1 and CDR2: SGHRS and YFSETQ. The CDR3: CASSLWQGGHEQYF. The DNA of the CDR3 is TGCGCCAGCAGCTTGTGGCAGGGCGGCCACGAGCAGTACTTC.

The rearrangement joins TRBV30 to TRBJ1-2; the D is unclear. CDR3 length equals 15 residues. Germline V lookup: CDR1 GTSNPN, CDR2 SVGIG (reference sequence). V was clipped by 4 bases and J by 0 bases, with 15 bases between them. In DNA, the CDR3 is TGTGCCTGGAAATTAGGTCAGAAAACTAACTATGGCTACACCTTC. Translating it yields CAWKLGQKTNYGYTF.

A few counts support this clone. This chain joins TRBV5-5 and TRBJ2-2, with 8 bases that match TRBD1. The germline V gene has CDR1 SGHKS and CDR2 YYEKEE (reference sequence). The length of the CDR3 is 14 residues. V shed 4 bases, J shed 7 bases, and the junction held 6 bases outside the gene matches. CDR3 DNA: TGTGCCAGCAGCCTTCGTACAGGGGGCGGGGAGCTGTTTTTT. This codes for CASSLRTGGGELFF.

The rearrangement links TRBV6-4 to TRBJ2-7, with 7 bases identical to TRBD1. Germline CDR1 and CDR2: MRHNA and SNTAGT. The CDR3 has 15 amino acids. V lost 4 bases and J lost 4; bases outside the gene matches: 10. CDR3 coding DNA: TGTGCCAGCAGTGTCTATACCGGGACAGAGTACGAGCAGTACTTC. Its translation: CASSVYTGTEYEQYF.

The chain has TRBV28 and TRBJ1-2; D call uncertain. CDR3 length: 13 residues. Germline CDR1 is MDHEN and CDR2 is SYDVKM. Trimming stripped 0 bases from V and 2 bases from J, with 4 bases between. The CDR3 is CASSLWDNYGYTF. Here the CDR3 DNA reads TGTGCCAGCAGTTTATGGGACAACTATGGCTACACCTTC.